A single sample is the source of the 5 T cell receptor beta chains below, sequenced in a study of cytomegalovirus exposure and HLA in healthy donors. The PCR contained 60 Vbeta and 13 Jbeta primers. Repertoires were generated with immunoSEQ multiplex PCR, while TCRdb's copy carries only in-frame clones and drops some. This sample has under 200,000 clones, with around 79% found just once. The sample taken for sequencing was PBMCs. The receptors derive from a man aged 50-60 years in good health and CMV-seropositive.

This chain connects TRBV6-7 to TRBJ2-1, with 9 bases fitting TRBD1. TRBV6-7 is treated as an ORF (open reading frame) with a function not yet certain. Losses at the gene ends were 7 bases for V and 6 bases for J; bases not matched to a gene: 10. The CDR3 extends over 15 amino acids. The CDR3 DNA is TGTGCCAGCACTCTTGGACAGGGGCAGGGCAATGAGCAGTTCTTC. Its translation is CASTLGQGQGNEQFF.

This clone has a handful of counts. This chain joins TRBV6-5 and TRBJ1-2; D remains ambiguous. Germline assignment: CDR1 MNHEY and CDR2 SVGAGI. The CDR3 totals 15 residues. The V gene lost 2 bases and the J gene lost 5 bases, with 15 bases spanning the gap. CDR3 loop: CASSYGGPGRYGYTF. As DNA, the CDR3 is TGTGCCAGCAGTTACGGAGGTCCCGGGAGGTATGGCTACACCTTC.

This clone was seen only once. The chain employs TRBV5-6 and TRBJ1-5; TRBD1 might be the D (6 bases). CDR3 length: 13 residues. Germline lookup yields CDR1 SGHDT and CDR2 YYEEEE. Between the trimmed V and J ends, which lost 2 bases and 5 bases, there was a span of 8 bases. The CDR3 is CASSFRGDQPQHF. The CDR3 region has the DNA TGTGCCAGCAGCTTCAGGGGTGATCAGCCCCAGCATTTT.

The chain couples TRBV28 to TRBJ1-2, with D perhaps matching TRBD1 (6 bases). The CDR3 has 11 amino acids. V was trimmed by 6 bases and J by 7 bases, leaving 9 bases between them. The germline gives CDR1 MDHEN, CDR2 SYDVKM. The DNA for the CDR3 is TGTGCCAGCAGGGAACAGGGTGGCTACACCTTC. Its translation is CASREQGGYTF.

In the case of this clone: This same CDR3 is encoded by further DNA sequences in the sample. The rearrangement links TRBV13 to TRBJ2-7, with D tentatively TRBD2 (6 bases). CDR3 size: 14 residues. The germline V and J ends were trimmed by 5 bases and 0 bases, with 11 bases remaining between them. CDR1 and CDR2 from the germline V gene are PRHDT and FYEKMQ (reference sequence). CDR3 nucleotides: TGTGCCAGCAGCCCTGGGGGGAGCTCCTACGAGCAGTACGTC. This sequence encodes CASSPGGSSYEQYV.